Listed below are T cell receptor beta chains from one sample, sequenced in a study of blood T cell repertoires in COVID-19. The assay was immunoSEQ multiplex PCR, and TCRdb's table has in-frame clones only and misses some. The sample records some 260,000 clones, around 90% being singletons. Sequenced: peripheral blood. The receptor source for this set is a woman aged 70-85 years with COVID-19, enrolled during active disease. CDR3s include the opening cysteine and the closing phenylalanine or tryptophan. The D gene is left open where the match is weak. Expanded clones get a size class; other rows say once, few or many, or leave the size out.

V	D	J	size	CDR3	DNA
TRBV14	TRBD1	TRBJ1-6	.	CASSQGQTDSPLHF	TGTGCCAGCAGCCAGGGACAGACGGATTCACCCCTCCACTTT
TRBV5-1	TRBD2	TRBJ2-7	few	CASGSTSDEQYF	TGCGCCAGCGGCTCAACTAGCGACGAGCAGTACTTC
TRBV28	.	TRBJ1-2	.	CASSPTVHYGYTF	TGTGCCAGCAGCCCTACAGTTCACTATGGCTACACCTTC
TRBV2	.	TRBJ2-1	.	CASSVTPEYNEQFF	TGTGCCAGCAGTGTAACCCCGGAGTACAATGAGCAGTTCTTC
TRBV6-2/TRBV6-3	.	TRBJ1-1	.	CASSYRGYTEAFF	TGTGCCAGCAGTTACAGGGGATACACTGAAGCTTTCTTT
TRBV20-1	TRBD2	TRBJ2-7	.	CSASPGGAGVEQYF	TGCAGTGCTAGTCCCGGAGGAGCGGGAGTCGAGCAGTACTTC
TRBV18	.	TRBJ2-5	.	CASSPRSGDKGSGYF	TGTGCCAGCTCACCACGATCGGGAGACAAAGGGTCGGGGTACTTC
TRBV19	TRBD2	TRBJ2-1	.	CASSDSGGWGHEQFF	TGTGCCAGTAGTGATTCGGGGGGTTGGGGTCATGAGCAGTTCTTC
TRBV9	.	TRBJ1-6	once	CASSVAGGSPLHF	TGTGCCAGCAGCGTAGCCGGGGGTTCACCCCTCCACTTT
TRBV6-6	.	TRBJ1-6	.	CASSYRGLRSPLHF	TGTGCCAGCAGTTACCGCGGTTTGCGTTCACCCCTCCACTTT
TRBV4-2	TRBD1	TRBJ1-4	.	CASSLRTGEEEKLFF	TGTGCCAGCAGCCTAAGGACAGGGGAGGAGGAAAAACTGTTTTTT
TRBV4-1	TRBD2	TRBJ2-3	.	CASSQASGITDTQYF	TGCGCCAGCAGCCAAGCTAGCGGGATAACAGATACGCAGTATTTT
TRBV7-3	TRBD2	TRBJ2-3	.	CASSSRTSGGYTDTQYF	TGTGCCAGCAGCTCCCGGACTAGCGGGGGGTACACAGATACGCAGTATTTT
TRBV28	.	TRBJ1-2	.	CASGGANNYGYTF	TGTGCCAGCGGAGGGGCGAATAACTATGGCTACACCTTC
TRBV5-1	TRBD1	TRBJ2-5	.	CASSLQLTGEETQYF	TGCGCCAGCAGCCTACAATTGACAGGGGAGGAGACCCAGTACTTC
TRBV27	TRBD1	TRBJ1-2	.	CASRPTGGSYGYTF	TGTGCCAGCAGACCGACAGGGGGGAGCTATGGCTACACCTTC
TRBV7-9	.	TRBJ2-7	.	CASSPELRADKEQYF	TGTGCCAGCAGCCCCGAGCTCAGGGCTGATAAGGAGCAGTACTTC
TRBV19	.	TRBJ2-5	.	CASSMGGQGPETQYF	TGTGCCAGTAGTATGGGGGGGCAGGGCCCAGAGACCCAGTACTTC
TRBV29-1	.	TRBJ1-3	.	CSVRSGNTIYF	TGCAGCGTTCGTTCTGGAAACACCATATATTTT
TRBV7-9	TRBD2	TRBJ2-1	.	CASRLTSGRGNEQFF	TGTGCCAGCAGACTGACTAGCGGGAGGGGCAATGAGCAGTTCTTC
TRBV19	.	TRBJ1-2	.	CASSRGGAGYGYTF	TGTGCCAGTAGTAGGGGTGGAGCGGGGTATGGCTACACCTTC
TRBV7-2	.	TRBJ2-7	.	CASSLGGSRVEQYF	TGTGCCAGCAGCTTGGGTGGGAGTCGGGTCGAGCAGTACTTC
TRBV5-6	.	TRBJ1-2	.	CASSRLEGPLTGYTF	TGTGCCAGCAGCCGCCTGGAGGGACCCCTAACTGGCTACACCTTC
TRBV5-4	.	TRBJ2-1	.	CASSTRTAYNEQFF	TGTGCCAGCAGCACCCGGACAGCCTACAATGAGCAGTTCTTC
TRBV14	.	TRBJ2-1	.	CASSQDYREQFF	TGTGCCAGCAGCCAAGATTACAGGGAGCAGTTCTTC
TRBV9	TRBD1	TRBJ2-7	.	CAGDSAVIYEQYF	TGTGCCGGGGACAGTGCGGTTATTTACGAGCAGTACTTC
TRBV20-1	.	TRBJ2-7	.	CSASQGWEQYF	TGCAGTGCTAGCCAGGGGTGGGAGCAGTACTTC
TRBV19	.	TRBJ1-1	.	CASSATFPEAFF	TGTGCCAGTAGTGCCACTTTCCCTGAAGCTTTCTTT
TRBV7-9	TRBD1	TRBJ2-7	.	CASLSIGQGLDEQYF	TGTGCCAGCCTAAGCATCGGACAGGGGCTCGACGAGCAGTACTTC
TRBV18	TRBD2	TRBJ2-7	.	CASSPGTSDEQYF	TGTGCCAGCTCACCAGGGACTAGTGACGAGCAGTACTTC
TRBV19	.	TRBJ1-2	.	CASSIFSRADGYTF	TGTGCCAGTAGTATATTTTCCAGGGCGGATGGCTACACCTTC
TRBV11-2	TRBD1	TRBJ2-2	.	CASSFGLQGSGELFF	TGTGCCAGCAGCTTTGGATTACAGGGGTCCGGGGAGCTGTTTTTT
TRBV19	TRBD1	TRBJ1-6	.	CASSIQGGNSPLHF	TGTGCCAGTAGTATTCAGGGGGGTAATTCACCCCTCCACTTT
TRBV11-2	TRBD1	TRBJ2-3	.	CASSVTGTGGDTQYF	TGTGCCAGCAGCGTAACCGGGACAGGGGGAGATACGCAGTATTTT
TRBV28	.	TRBJ1-1	.	CASSRGFGNTEAFF	TGTGCCAGCAGTCGAGGGTTTGGGAACACTGAAGCTTTCTTT
TRBV5-6	TRBD1	TRBJ1-2	.	CASSLAGQGDYGYTF	TGTGCCAGCAGCTTGGCGGGACAGGGGGACTATGGCTACACCTTC
TRBV6-2/TRBV6-3	.	TRBJ2-1	.	CASSYSSPNEQFF	TGTGCCAGCAGTTACTCGAGTCCTAATGAGCAGTTCTTC
TRBV6-5	.	TRBJ2-7	.	CASSYGAGRDEQYF	TGTGCCAGCAGTTACGGGGCGGGAAGGGACGAGCAGTACTTC
TRBV3-1/TRBV3-2	.	TRBJ1-1	.	CASSQMGGNTEAFF	TGTGCCAGCAGCCAAATGGGGGGGAACACTGAAGCTTTCTTT
TRBV29-1	TRBD2	TRBJ2-3	.	CSVDGLAGGTDTQYF	TGCAGCGTTGATGGACTAGCGGGAGGCACAGATACGCAGTATTTT
TRBV3-1/TRBV3-2	TRBD1	TRBJ1-2	.	CASSRTGEGYTF	TGTGCCAGCAGTCGGACAGGTGAAGGCTACACCTTC
TRBV30	TRBD1	TRBJ2-7	.	CAWSAGQGLYEQYF	TGTGCCTGGAGTGCCGGACAGGGACTCTACGAGCAGTACTTC
TRBV3-1/TRBV3-2	TRBD1	TRBJ1-4	.	CASRDRGRLFF	TGTGCCAGCAGGGACAGGGGGAGACTGTTTTTT
TRBV10-3	TRBD2	TRBJ2-7	.	CAIRGDSAFEQYF	TGTGCCATCCGGGGGGACTCGGCTTTCGAGCAGTACTTC
TRBV30	.	TRBJ1-4	.	CALNRDTNEKLFF	TGTGCCTTGAACCGGGACACCAATGAAAAACTGTTTTTT
TRBV11-3	.	TRBJ1-1	.	CASSLYGETEAFF	TGTGCCAGCAGCTTATACGGTGAGACTGAAGCTTTCTTT
TRBV10-3	.	TRBJ1-6	.	CAISESTAGNSPLHF	TGTGCCATCAGTGAGTCGACCGCGGGGAATTCACCCCTCCACTTT
TRBV18	TRBD1	TRBJ1-5	few	CASSPQGARDQPQHF	TGTGCCAGCTCCCCACAGGGGGCGAGGGATCAGCCCCAGCATTTT
TRBV30	.	TRBJ2-7	.	CAWIQDWDEQYF	TGTGCCTGGATCCAGGACTGGGACGAGCAGTACTTC
TRBV4-1	.	TRBJ1-2	.	CASSQDRGGGRGYTF	TGCGCCAGCAGCCAAGATAGGGGGGGCGGGCGTGGCTACACCTTC
TRBV5-1	TRBD1	TRBJ1-1	.	CASSFEQGVSEAFF	TGCGCCAGCAGCTTCGAACAGGGGGTCTCTGAAGCTTTCTTT